The sample holds many counts of the clone carrying this T cell receptor beta chain. Researchers took RNA transcripts and amplified the TCR beta CDR3 regions from them. A set of HTBI primers served as the primers for a first-round RT-PCR of the TCR CDR3. TCRdb called the multiplex PCR reads again in MiXCR, with one record for every CDR3 protein. The repertoire holds about 380,000 distinct CDR3 sequences, with around 18% as singletons. The entry originates in a study of T cells in Graves' hyperthyroidism and ophthalmopathy. Between the trimmed V and J ends, which lost 6 bases and 8 bases, there was a span of 19 bases. The CDR3 spans 15 residues. Ophthalmopathy patients had Clinical Activity Score at least 3, NOSPECS grade at least 4, duration under 3 months. Clinical symptoms, serum thyroxine and TRAb, thyroid ultrasound and orbital computed tomography were used for the diagnoses.

This clonotype was obtained from a man in his late teens or twenties with Graves' ophthalmopathy. This rearrangement joins TRBV12-3 or TRBV12-4 to TRBJ1-4; D remains unclear. Sequenced material: blood. Here the CDR3 DNA reads TGTGCCAGCAGCCCACTCGGCAGCCTCCCAGAAAAACTGTTTTTT. Translated, it gives CASSPLGSLPEKLFF.